This T cell receptor beta chain was recorded in a study of identical twins. General study points: Insertions were reduced in abundant cord blood beta clonotypes but not in memory repertoires. Out-of-frame sharing of TCR alpha in monozygotic twins was underestimated by models.

With respect to this clonotype: The antigen remains undetermined.

TCRdb re-called the 5' RACE reads with MiXCR, one entry per CDR3 protein. Of about 530,000 distinct CDR3 sequences detected, more than 20% appear once; the ten largest clones hold around 0.48%. The germline CDR1 and CDR2 sequences are LGHDT and YNNKEL (reference sequence). There are 14 residues in the CDR3. Trimming removed 1 base at V and 4 bases at J, with 7 bases between. These data also formed part of another study, on yellow fever vaccine responses in identical twins.

The rearrangement links TRBV3-1 to TRBJ1-4, with D possibly being TRBD1 (5 bases). The TCR was taken from a woman aged 18-29 years in good health. The source material was CD4+ T cells sorted from blood. This chain's CDR3 is CASSQGQGNEKLFF. Written as DNA, the CDR3 is TGTGCCAGCAGCCAAGGTCAGGGTAATGAAAAACTGTTTTTT.